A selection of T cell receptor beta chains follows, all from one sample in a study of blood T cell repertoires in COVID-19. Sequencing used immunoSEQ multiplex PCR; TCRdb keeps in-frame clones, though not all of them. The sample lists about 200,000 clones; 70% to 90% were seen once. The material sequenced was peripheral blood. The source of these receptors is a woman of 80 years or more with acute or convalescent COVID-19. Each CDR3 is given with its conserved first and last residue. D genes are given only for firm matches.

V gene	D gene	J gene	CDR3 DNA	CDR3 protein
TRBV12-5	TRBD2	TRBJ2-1	TGTGCTAGTGGTTTGGTAACTAGCGGGACCAATGAGCAGTTCTTC	CASGLVTSGTNEQFF
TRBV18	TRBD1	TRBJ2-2	TGTGCCAGCTCACCAGCACCCCGACAGGGGTTACACACCGGGGAGCTGTTTTTT	CASSPAPRQGLHTGELFF
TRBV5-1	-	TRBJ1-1	TGCGCCAGCAGCTTGGGGGAGGGGAACACTGAAGCTTTCTTT	CASSLGEGNTEAFF
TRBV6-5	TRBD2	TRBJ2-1	TGTGCCAGCAGCCCAACTAGCGGGAAGTACAATGAGCAGTTCTTC	CASSPTSGKYNEQFF
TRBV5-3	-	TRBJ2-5	TGTGCCAGAAGCTTGCGGAACGAAGAAGGGACTTCGGTCCAAGAGACCCAGTACTTC	CARSLRNEEGTSVQETQYF
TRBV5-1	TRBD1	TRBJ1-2	TGCGCCAGCAGCACGGGACAGTCTGCTGGGTATGGCTACACCTTC	CASSTGQSAGYGYTF
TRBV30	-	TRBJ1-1	TGTGCCTGGAGTGTGTGGAGTAACACTGAAGCTTTCTTT	CAWSVWSNTEAFF
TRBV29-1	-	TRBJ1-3	TGCAGCGTTGAGGTGCAGGGTGGAAACACCATATATTTT	CSVEVQGGNTIYF
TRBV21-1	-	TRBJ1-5	TGTGCCAGCAGCCAAAGGTCAGGTTTTGGGCAGCCCCAGCATTTT	CASSQRSGFGQPQHF
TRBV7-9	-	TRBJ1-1	TGTGCCAGCAGCTTAATCCGGGGGGCTGAAGCTTTCTTT	CASSLIRGAEAFF
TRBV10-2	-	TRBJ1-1	TGCGCCAGCAGTGACAGATATGAAGCTTTCTTT	CASSDRYEAFF
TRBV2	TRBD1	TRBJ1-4	TGTGCCAGCAGCTCCGGGACAGGGGCTCAAAAACTGTTTTTT	CASSSGTGAQKLFF
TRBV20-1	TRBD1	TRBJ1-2	TGCAGTGCTAGTATACAGGGGGGCTCCGACTACTATGGCTACACCTTC	CSASIQGGSDYYGYTF
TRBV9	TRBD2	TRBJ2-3	TGTGCCAGCAGCGTAGGAAGGATGGTAGCGGGAGGGACTAGCACAGATACGCAGTATTTT	CASSVGRMVAGGTSTDTQYF